This is a list of T cell receptor beta chains from one sample in a study of cytomegalovirus exposure and HLA in healthy donors. The repertoire was sequenced with immunoSEQ multiplex PCR; TCRdb's copy has only in-frame clones and lacks some. Of some 150,000 clones in the sample, over 70% are singletons; the top ten hold about 2%. Sequencing was carried out using PBMCs. The source of these receptors is a man aged 30-40 years in good health and CMV-seronegative. Each CDR3 is given with its conserved first and last residue. Rows give clone size only sometimes, using once, few, many, or a class for an expanded clone.

clone size,V gene,CDR3 protein
-,TRBV13,CASSLGTGGASDTIYF
-,TRBV7-3,CASSKQGAPGELFF
-,TRBV27,CASSLSSGTGLYEQYF
-,TRBV7-2,CASSLRGGISYEQYF
few,TRBV7-3,CASSLGGANTEAFF
once,TRBV6-6,CASTLGVGGAQETQYF
-,TRBV7-9,CASSPGQGAGAQHF
few,TRBV7-2,CASSSPGGPSTDTQYF
-,TRBV7-9,CASSFGTGNSSPLHF
-,TRBV6-5,CASSYSLAGVADTQYF
-,TRBV28,CASSLAGGAGETQYF
-,TRBV19,CASSAKGARQGAYEQYF
-,TRBV7-8,CASSFQGESGYTF
once,TRBV2,CASSEGHSLLEAFF
-,TRBV30,CAWSEGSEKLFF
once,TRBV30,CAWSVGQGYTEAFF
-,TRBV28,CASRTSGDTDTQYF
-,TRBV7-2,CASSLEKGGRNTIYF
-,TRBV7-2,CASSKDRAGANVLTF
-,TRBV6-1,CASRQGAGTDTQYF
-,TRBV6-1,CASSETGGNSPLHF
-,TRBV18,CASSQARGGTEAFF
few,TRBV15,CATSRDQVNEQFF
-,TRBV5-1,CASSSTSGNYGYTF
-,TRBV10-3,CAISVGGGDTEAFF
-,TRBV19,CASSITTGFCGYTF
once,TRBV7-9,CASSPTGYTEAFF
-,TRBV5-1,CASSLVGDRFQETQYF
-,TRBV7-6,CASSLGEKSIQYF
-,TRBV4-1,CASSQVSGRDYEQYF
-,TRBV5-4,CASSTAGTGINSPLHF
-,TRBV19,CASSADRAGPQHF
-,TRBV27,CASSHSGGRDTQYF
-,TRBV28,CASSLLTVASIQYF
once,TRBV15,CATRSLGAEETQYF
-,TRBV20-1,CSAGETDEQFF
-,TRBV28,CASSASTVSSYNSPLHF
few,TRBV25-1,CASTTGSWNEAFF
-,TRBV11-2,CASSWGLGGSTGELFF
few,TRBV10-3,CAIRGGGVYNEQFF